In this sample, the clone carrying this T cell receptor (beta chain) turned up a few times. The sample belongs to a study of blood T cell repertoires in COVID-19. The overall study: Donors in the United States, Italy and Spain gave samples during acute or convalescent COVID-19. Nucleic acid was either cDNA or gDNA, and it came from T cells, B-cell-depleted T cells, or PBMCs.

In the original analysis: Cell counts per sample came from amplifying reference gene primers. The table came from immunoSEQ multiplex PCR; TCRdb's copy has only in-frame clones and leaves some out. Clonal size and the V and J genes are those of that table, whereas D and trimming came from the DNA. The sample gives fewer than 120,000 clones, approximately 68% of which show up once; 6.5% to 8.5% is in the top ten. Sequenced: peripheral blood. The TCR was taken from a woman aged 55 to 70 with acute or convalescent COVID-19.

The CDR3 protein is CASSSHPTSGGKYNEQFF. CDR3 in DNA: TGTGCCAGCAGCTCCCATCCGACTAGCGGGGGGAAATACAATGAGCAGTTCTTC. The chain carries TRBV7-2 and TRBJ2-1, with 13 bases fitting TRBD2. After removal of 4 bases from V and 4 bases from J, the junction contained 10 bases not matched to a gene. CDR1 and CDR2 (germline): SGHTA, FQGNSA. This CDR3 region has 18 residues.